This T cell receptor (beta chain) originates from a study of T-cell memory formation after mild COVID-19. Study at large: The two donors had largely donor-specific TCR clusters. Overall study results and limits: Day 15 to 85 contracting clones showed balanced CD4/CD8; later expanders leaned CD4+.

Germline CDR1 reads MNHEY; CDR2 reads SVGEGT. The CDR3 contains 14 residues. V was cut by 7 bases and J by 0 bases, with 12 bases left in between. TCRdb reprocessed the 5' RACE reads via MiXCR and lists one record per CDR3 protein. Of 470,000 or so distinct CDR3 sequences listed, roughly 18% are singletons. Of note for this clonotype: Antigen: not known.

This chain connects TRBV6-2 or TRBV6-3 to TRBJ1-1, with no clear D. The source of this sequence is an adult woman who had mild COVID-19 (a few samples of this study predate the infection). Cell type and time point are not known. Sequenced input: PBMCs or a T cell subset sorted from them (not recorded which). This CDR3 reads CASNGNVMNTEAFF. Written as DNA, the CDR3 is TGTGCCAGCAACGGGAACGTGATGAACACTGAAGCTTTCTTT.